The clone carrying this TCR beta chain was seen many times. What it binds is unknown. These gene names are mouse names. Read data end 4 residues before the CDR3 end; the end is taken from the germline J gene. These data originate in a study of CD8+ T cells in alopecia areata. General observations from the study: Against the mouse data, patients shared TCRs less clearly, possibly for HLA reasons. The study also sequences resident alphabeta T cells of normal skin in scalp samples.

The germline CDR1 and CDR2 sequences are SGHSN and HYEKVE. This CDR3 is built from 13 residues. Time point here: mouse skin at time of skin grafting. Researchers took skin biopsies from recipient mice at grafting and again 3 and 6 weeks later. Sequencing relied on a cDNA template that was reverse transcribed from extracted RNA. Assay used: immunoSEQ multiplex PCR; TCRdb lists only in-frame clones, some missing. This table holds 1,800 or so clones with no singletons; the top ten claim 9% to 15%. Sample: skin, taken at week 0. The receptor's source is a C3H/HeJ mouse with alopecia areata. The strain's MHC type: H2-k. V gene TRBV12-1 combines with J gene TRBJ2-4, with TRBD1 matching 8 bases. The DNA read from the CDR3 is TGTGCCAGCTCTCTGGGACAGGAAAAC. Translated: CASSLGQEN. The CDR3, in full, reads CASSLGQENTLYF.